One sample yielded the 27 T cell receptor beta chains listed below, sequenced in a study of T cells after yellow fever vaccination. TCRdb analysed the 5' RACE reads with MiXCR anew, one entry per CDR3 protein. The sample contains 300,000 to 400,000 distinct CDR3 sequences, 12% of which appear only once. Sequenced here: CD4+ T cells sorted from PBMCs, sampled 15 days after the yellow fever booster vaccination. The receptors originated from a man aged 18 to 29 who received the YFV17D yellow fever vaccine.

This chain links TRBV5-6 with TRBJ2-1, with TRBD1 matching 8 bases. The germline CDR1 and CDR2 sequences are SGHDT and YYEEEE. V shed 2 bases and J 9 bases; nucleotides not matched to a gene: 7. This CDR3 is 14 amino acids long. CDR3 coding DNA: TGTGCCAGCAGCTTCGACAGGGGAACGGGTGAGCAGTTCTTC. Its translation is CASSFDRGTGEQFF.

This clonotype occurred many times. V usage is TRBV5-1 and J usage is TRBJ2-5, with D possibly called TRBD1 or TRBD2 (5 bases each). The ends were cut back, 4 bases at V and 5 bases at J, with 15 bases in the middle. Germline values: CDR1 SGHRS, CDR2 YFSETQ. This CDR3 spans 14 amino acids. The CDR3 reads CASSPPGREETQYF. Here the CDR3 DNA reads TGCGCCAGCAGCCCACCGGGACGAGAGGAGACCCAGTACTTC.

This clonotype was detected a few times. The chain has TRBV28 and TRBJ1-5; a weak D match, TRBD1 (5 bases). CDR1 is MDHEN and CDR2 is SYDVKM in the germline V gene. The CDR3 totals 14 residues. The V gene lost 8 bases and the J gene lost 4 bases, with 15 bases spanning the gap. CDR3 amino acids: CASGPGGRNQPQHF. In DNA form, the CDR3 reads TGTGCCAGCGGCCCGGGGGGTCGAAATCAGCCCCAGCATTTT.

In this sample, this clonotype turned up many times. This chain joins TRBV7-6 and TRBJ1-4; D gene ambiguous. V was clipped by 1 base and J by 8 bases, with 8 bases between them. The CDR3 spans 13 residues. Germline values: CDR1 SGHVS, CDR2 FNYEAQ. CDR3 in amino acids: CASSLGVSEKLFF. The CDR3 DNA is TGTGCCAGCAGCTTAGGGGTCAGCGAAAAACTGTTTTTT.

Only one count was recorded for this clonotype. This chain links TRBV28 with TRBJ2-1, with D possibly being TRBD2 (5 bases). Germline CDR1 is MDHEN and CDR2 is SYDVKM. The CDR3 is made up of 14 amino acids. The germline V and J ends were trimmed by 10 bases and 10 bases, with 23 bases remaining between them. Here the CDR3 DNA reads TGTGCCACCCATTCGGGGAGTAGTTTTAACGAGCAGTTCTTC. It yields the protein CATHSGSSFNEQFF. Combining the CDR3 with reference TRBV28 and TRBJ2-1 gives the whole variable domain DVKVTQSSRYLVKRTGEKVFLECVQDMDHENMFWYRQDPGLGLRLIYFSYDVKMKEKGDIPEGYSVSREKKERFSLILESASTNQTSMYLCATHSGSSFNEQFFGPGTRLTVL.

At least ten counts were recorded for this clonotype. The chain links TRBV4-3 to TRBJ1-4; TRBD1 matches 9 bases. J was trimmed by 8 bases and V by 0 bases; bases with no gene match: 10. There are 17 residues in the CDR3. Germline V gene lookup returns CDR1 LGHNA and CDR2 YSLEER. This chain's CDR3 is CASSQEIPGQGSEKLFF. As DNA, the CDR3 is TGCGCCAGCAGCCAAGAGATCCCGGGACAGGGTAGCGAAAAACTGTTTTTT.

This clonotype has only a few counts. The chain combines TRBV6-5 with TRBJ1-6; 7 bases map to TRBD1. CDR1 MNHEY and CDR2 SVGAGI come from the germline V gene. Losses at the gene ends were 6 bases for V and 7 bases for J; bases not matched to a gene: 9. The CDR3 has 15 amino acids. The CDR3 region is CASSGSTGKNSPLHF. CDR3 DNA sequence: TGTGCCAGCAGCGGGTCGACAGGGAAAAATTCACCCCTCCACTTT.

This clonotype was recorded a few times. The CDR3 DNA sequence: TGTGCCAGCTCACCGGGACAGTTCGAGCAGTACGTC. It yields the protein CASSPGQFEQYV. The chain links TRBV18 to TRBJ2-7; 7 positions agree with TRBD1. CDR1 and CDR2 (germline): KGHSH, LQKENI. The CDR3 extends over 12 amino acids. V shed 3 bases, J shed 6 bases, and the junction held 2 bases outside the gene matches.

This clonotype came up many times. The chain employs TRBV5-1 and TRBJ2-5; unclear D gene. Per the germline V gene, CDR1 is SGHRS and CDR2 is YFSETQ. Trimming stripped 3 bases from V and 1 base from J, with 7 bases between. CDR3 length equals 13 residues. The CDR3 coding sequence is TGCGCCAGCAGCTCCGGTTTCCAAGAGACCCAGTACTTC. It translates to CASSSGFQETQYF.

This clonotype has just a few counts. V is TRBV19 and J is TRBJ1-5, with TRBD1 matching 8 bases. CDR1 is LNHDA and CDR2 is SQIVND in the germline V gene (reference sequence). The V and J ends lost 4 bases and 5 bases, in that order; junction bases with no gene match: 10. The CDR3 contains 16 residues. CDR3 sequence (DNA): TGTGCCAGTAGTAGAATTGAGGACAGGGTGTATCAGCCCCAGCATTTT. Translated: CASSRIEDRVYQPQHF.

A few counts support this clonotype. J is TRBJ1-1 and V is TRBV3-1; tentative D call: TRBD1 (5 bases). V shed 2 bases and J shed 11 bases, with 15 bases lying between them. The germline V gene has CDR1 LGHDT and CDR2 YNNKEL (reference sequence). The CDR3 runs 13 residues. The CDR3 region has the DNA TGTGCCAGCAGCCAAACCACAGGAATCTTCGCTTTCTTT. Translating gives CASSQTTGIFAFF.

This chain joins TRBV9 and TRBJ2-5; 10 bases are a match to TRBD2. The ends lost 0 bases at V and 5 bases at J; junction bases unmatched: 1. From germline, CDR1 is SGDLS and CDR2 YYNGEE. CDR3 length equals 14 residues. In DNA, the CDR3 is TGTGCCAGCAGCGTAGCTAGCGGGGGTGAGACCCAGTACTTC. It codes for CASSVASGGETQYF.

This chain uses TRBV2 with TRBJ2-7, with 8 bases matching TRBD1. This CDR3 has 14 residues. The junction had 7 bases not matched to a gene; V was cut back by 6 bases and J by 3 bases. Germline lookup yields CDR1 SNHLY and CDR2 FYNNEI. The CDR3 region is CASRLDRVGYEQYF. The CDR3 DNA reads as TGTGCCAGCAGGTTGGACAGGGTAGGCTACGAGCAGTACTTC.

For the CDR3, the DNA is TGCGCCAGCAGCTTGCAAGAAAGTGCTGAAGCTTTCTTT. Its translation is CASSLQESAEAFF. The chain combines TRBV5-1 with TRBJ1-1, with D hard to call. The CDR3 has 13 amino acids. The V gene's germline CDR1 is SGHRS and CDR2 YFSETQ. Trimming left V 1 base short and J 6 bases short, with 10 bases between. Complete variable domain (other parts from reference TRBV5-1 and TRBJ1-1): KAGVTQTPRYLIKTRGQQVTLSCSPISGHRSVSWYQQTPGQGLQFLFEYFSETQRNKGNFPGRFSGRQFSNSRSEMNVSTLELGDSALYLCASSLQESAEAFFGQGTRLTVV.

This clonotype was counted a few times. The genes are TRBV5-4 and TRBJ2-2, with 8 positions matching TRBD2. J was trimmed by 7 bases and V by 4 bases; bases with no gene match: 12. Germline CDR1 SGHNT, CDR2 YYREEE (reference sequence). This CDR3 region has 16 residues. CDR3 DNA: TGTGCCAGCAGCCTATCGCCAGCGGGGGCTGGCGGGGAGCTGTTTTTT. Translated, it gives CASSLSPAGAGGELFF.

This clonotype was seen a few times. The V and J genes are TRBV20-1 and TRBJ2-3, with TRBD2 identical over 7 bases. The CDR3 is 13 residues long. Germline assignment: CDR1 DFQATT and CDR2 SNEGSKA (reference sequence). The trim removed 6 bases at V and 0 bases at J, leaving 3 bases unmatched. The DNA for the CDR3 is TGCAGTGCCCCAGCGGGGAGCACAGATACGCAGTATTTT. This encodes CSAPAGSTDTQYF.

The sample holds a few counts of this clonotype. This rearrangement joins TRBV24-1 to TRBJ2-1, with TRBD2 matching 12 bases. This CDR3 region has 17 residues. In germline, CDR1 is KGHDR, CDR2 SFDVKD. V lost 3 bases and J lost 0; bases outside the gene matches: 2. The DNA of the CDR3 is TGTGCCACCAGTGATAGGACTAGCGGGGACTCCTACAATGAGCAGTTCTTC. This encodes CATSDRTSGDSYNEQFF.

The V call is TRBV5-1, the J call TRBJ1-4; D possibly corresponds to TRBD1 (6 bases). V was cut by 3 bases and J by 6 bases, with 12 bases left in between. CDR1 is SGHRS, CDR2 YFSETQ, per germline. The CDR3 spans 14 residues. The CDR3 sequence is CASSSAGADEKLFF. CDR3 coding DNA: TGCGCCAGCAGCTCGGCGGGGGCGGATGAAAAACTGTTTTTT. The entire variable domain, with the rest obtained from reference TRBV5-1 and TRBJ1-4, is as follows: KAGVTQTPRYLIKTRGQQVTLSCSPISGHRSVSWYQQTPGQGLQFLFEYFSETQRNKGNFPGRFSGRQFSNSRSEMNVSTLELGDSALYLCASSSAGADEKLFFGSGTQLSVL.

The CDR3 here is CASSGPGGTYEQYF. The CDR3 DNA follows: TGTGCCAGCAGCGGCCCCGGGGGAACCTACGAGCAGTACTTC. The rearrangement links TRBV7-8 to TRBJ2-7; perhaps TRBD2 as D (6 bases). The CDR3 extends over 14 amino acids. The V and J ends lost 5 bases and 2 bases respectively, with 13 bases between them. Germline V lookup: CDR1 SGHVS, CDR2 FQNEAQ.

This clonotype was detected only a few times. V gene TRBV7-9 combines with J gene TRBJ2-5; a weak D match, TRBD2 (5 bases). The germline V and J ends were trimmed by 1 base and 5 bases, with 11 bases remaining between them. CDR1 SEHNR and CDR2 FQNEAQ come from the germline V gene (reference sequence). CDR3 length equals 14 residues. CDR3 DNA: TGTGCCAGCAGCTTAGTTGCTAGCAGGGAGACCCAGTACTTC. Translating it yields CASSLVASRETQYF.

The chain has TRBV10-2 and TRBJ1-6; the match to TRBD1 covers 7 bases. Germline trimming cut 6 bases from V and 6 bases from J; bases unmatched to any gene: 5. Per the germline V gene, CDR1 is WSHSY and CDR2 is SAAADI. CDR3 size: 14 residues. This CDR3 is CASSPGTANSPLHF. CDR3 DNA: TGCGCCAGCAGCCCCGGGACAGCTAATTCACCCCTCCACTTT.

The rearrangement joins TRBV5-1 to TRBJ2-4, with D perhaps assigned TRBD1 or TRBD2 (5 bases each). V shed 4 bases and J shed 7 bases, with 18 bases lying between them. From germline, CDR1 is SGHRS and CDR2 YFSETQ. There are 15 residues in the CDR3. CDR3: CASSVPLGTGNIQYF. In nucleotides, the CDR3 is TGCGCCAGCAGCGTCCCTTTGGGGACGGGGAACATTCAGTACTTC. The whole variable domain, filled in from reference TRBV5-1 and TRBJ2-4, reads KAGVTQTPRYLIKTRGQQVTLSCSPISGHRSVSWYQQTPGQGLQFLFEYFSETQRNKGNFPGRFSGRQFSNSRSEMNVSTLELGDSALYLCASSVPLGTGNIQYFGAGTRLSVL.

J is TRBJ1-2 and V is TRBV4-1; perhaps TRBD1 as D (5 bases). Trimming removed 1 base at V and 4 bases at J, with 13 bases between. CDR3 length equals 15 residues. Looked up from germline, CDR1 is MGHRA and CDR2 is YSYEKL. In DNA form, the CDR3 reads TGCGCCAGCAGCCAAGCGGGAAAGGGGAGCTATGGCTACACCTTC. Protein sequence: CASSQAGKGSYGYTF.

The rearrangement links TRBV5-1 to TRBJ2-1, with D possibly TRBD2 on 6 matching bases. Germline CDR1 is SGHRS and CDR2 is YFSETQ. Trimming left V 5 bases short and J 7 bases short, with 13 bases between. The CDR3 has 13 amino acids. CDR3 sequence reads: CASRLRGINEQFF. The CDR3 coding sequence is TGCGCCAGCAGGCTGCGGGGCATAAATGAGCAGTTCTTC. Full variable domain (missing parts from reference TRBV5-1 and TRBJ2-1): KAGVTQTPRYLIKTRGQQVTLSCSPISGHRSVSWYQQTPGQGLQFLFEYFSETQRNKGNFPGRFSGRQFSNSRSEMNVSTLELGDSALYLCASRLRGINEQFFGPGTRLTVL.

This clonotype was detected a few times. CDR3 sequence: CASSLGSPGDIRYGYTF. The CDR3 region has the DNA TGTGCCAGCAGCTTAGGATCTCCAGGCGACATTCGCTATGGCTACACCTTC. The chain recombines TRBV11-1 with TRBJ1-2; no definite D call. Trimming shortened V by 1 base and J by 4 bases, and 19 bases separated the two germline ends. In germline, CDR1 is SGHAT, CDR2 FQDESV (reference sequence). The CDR3 consists of 17 residues.

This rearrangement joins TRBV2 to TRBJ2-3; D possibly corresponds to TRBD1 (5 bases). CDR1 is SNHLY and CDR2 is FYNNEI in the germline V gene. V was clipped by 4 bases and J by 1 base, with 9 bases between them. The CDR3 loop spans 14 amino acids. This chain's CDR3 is CASSAATGTDTQYF. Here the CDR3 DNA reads TGTGCCAGCAGTGCAGCGACAGGCACAGATACGCAGTATTTT.

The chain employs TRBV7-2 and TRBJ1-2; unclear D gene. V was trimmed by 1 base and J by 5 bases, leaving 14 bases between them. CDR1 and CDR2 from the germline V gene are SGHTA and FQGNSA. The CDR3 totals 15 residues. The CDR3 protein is CASSLGTGVQYGYTF. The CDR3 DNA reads TGTGCCAGCAGCTTAGGGACTGGGGTTCAATATGGCTACACCTTC.